This TCR beta chain was profiled in a study of regulatory and conventional T cells in RAG deficiency. General study results and limits: Patient subsets had shorter CDR3s; Omenn Treg-Tconv overlap exceeded 80%. Compared with controls, unique Treg TCR beta sequences dropped about 97-fold in Omenn syndrome and CID/AS. RAG-deficient patients showed markedly lower Shannon entropy and higher Simpson indices than control T-cell subsets.

Assay: immunoSEQ multiplex PCR; the TCRdb copy retains only in-frame clones and omits some. The sample lists about 34,000 clones, around 76% seen once, with roughly 3.4% in the top ten. As for this clone: The antigen is undetermined.

The sorted conventional CD4+ T cells were CD25-low and CD127-high, with genomic DNA sequenced. The germline V gene has CDR1 LNHNV and CDR2 YYDKDF (reference sequence). The V gene lost 4 bases and the J gene lost 3 bases, with 13 bases spanning the gap. CDR3 length: 14 residues. The sample also formed part of further work on regulatory T cells. That work contributes: The PCR used 52 TRBV and 13 TRBJ primers. In patients, unique TRB V-J pairs were restricted and V/J usage skewed, especially in Tregs.

The chain joins TRBV15 to TRBJ2-7; no clear D. This TCR was recovered from a human donor in good health. Sequenced material: CD4+ effector T cells sorted from blood. The CDR3 sequence: CATSTPLGLYEQYF. As DNA, the CDR3 is TGTGCCACCAGCACCCCGTTAGGGCTCTACGAGCAGTACTTC.